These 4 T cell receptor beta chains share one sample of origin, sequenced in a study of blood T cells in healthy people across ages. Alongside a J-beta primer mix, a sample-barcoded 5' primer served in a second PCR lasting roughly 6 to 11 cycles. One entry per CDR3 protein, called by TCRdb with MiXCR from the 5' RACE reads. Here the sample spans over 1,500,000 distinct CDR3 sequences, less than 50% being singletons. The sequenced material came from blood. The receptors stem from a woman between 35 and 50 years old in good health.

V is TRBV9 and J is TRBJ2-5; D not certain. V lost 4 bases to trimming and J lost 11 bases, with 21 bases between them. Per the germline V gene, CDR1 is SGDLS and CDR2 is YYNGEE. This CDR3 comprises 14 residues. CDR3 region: CASSPVPGSNEQYF. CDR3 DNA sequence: TGTGCCAGCAGCCCTGTTCCCGGGTCCAATGAGCAGTACTTC.

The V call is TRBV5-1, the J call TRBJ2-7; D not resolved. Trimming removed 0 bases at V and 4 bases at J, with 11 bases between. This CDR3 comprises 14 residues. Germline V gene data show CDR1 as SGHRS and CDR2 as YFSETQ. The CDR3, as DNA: TGCGCCAGCAGCTTGGTGAAGGGTCGGTACGAGCAGTACTTC. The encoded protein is CASSLVKGRYEQYF.

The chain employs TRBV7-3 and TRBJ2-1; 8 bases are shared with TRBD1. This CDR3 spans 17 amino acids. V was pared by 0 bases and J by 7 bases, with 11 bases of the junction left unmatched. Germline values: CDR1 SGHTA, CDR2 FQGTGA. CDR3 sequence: CASSLTGTGTGFNEQFF. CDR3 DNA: TGTGCCAGCAGCTTAACGGGGACCGGGACAGGATTTAATGAGCAGTTCTTC. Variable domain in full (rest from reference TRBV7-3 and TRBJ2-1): GAGVSQTPSNKVTEKGKYVELRCDPISGHTALYWYRQSLGQGPEFLIYFQGTGAADDSGLPNDRFFAVRPEGSVSTLKIQRTERGDSAVYLCASSLTGTGTGFNEQFFGPGTRLTVL.

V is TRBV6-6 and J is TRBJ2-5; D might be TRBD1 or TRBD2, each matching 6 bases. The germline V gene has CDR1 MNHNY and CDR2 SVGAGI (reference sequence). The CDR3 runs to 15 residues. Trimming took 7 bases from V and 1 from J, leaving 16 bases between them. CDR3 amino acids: CASTLRGRLQETQYF. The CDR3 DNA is TGTGCCAGCACCTTACGGGGGCGTCTCCAAGAGACCCAGTACTTC.